The TCR beta chain under discussion was sequenced for a study of cytomegalovirus exposure and HLA in healthy donors. Findings and caveats of the study: Excluded were some V segments that proved indistinguishable, including TRBV6-2 and TRBV6-3.

The J segment lost 7 bases and the V segment lost 4 bases, leaving 4 bases of the junction unmatched. The CDR3 consists of 13 residues. Germline V gene sequence: CDR1 SGHKS, CDR2 YYEKEE (reference sequence). Remarks on this clone: The target antigen is unknown.

With 60 Vbeta and 13 Jbeta primers, the PCR was carried out. Method: immunoSEQ multiplex PCR; TCRdb's copy keeps in-frame clones and lacks some. The sample holds approximately 200,000 clones, around 75% seen once. The donors gave bone marrow, and they were healthy. Sequenced: PBMCs. The receptor was isolated from a woman aged 30 to 39 in good health and CMV-seropositive. This sequence joins TRBV5-5 and TRBJ2-1, with TRBD2 matching over 8 bases. CDR3 coding DNA: TGTGCCAGCAGCCTCGGGGGGGTTAATGAGCAGTTCTTC. Translated: CASSLGGVNEQFF.